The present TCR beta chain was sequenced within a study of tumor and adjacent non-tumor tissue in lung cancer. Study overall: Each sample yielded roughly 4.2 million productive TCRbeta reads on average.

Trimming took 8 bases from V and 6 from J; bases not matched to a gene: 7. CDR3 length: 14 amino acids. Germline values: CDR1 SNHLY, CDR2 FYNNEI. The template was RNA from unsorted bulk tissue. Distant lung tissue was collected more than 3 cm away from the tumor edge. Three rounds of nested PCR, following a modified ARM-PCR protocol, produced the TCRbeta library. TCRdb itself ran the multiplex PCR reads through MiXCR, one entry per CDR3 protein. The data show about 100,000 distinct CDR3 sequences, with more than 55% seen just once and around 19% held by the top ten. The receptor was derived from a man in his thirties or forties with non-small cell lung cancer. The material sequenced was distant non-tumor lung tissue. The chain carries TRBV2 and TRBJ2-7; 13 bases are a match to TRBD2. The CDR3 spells CASEGLAGAGEQYF. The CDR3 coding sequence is TGTGCCAGCGAAGGACTAGCGGGAGCCGGCGAGCAGTACTTC.